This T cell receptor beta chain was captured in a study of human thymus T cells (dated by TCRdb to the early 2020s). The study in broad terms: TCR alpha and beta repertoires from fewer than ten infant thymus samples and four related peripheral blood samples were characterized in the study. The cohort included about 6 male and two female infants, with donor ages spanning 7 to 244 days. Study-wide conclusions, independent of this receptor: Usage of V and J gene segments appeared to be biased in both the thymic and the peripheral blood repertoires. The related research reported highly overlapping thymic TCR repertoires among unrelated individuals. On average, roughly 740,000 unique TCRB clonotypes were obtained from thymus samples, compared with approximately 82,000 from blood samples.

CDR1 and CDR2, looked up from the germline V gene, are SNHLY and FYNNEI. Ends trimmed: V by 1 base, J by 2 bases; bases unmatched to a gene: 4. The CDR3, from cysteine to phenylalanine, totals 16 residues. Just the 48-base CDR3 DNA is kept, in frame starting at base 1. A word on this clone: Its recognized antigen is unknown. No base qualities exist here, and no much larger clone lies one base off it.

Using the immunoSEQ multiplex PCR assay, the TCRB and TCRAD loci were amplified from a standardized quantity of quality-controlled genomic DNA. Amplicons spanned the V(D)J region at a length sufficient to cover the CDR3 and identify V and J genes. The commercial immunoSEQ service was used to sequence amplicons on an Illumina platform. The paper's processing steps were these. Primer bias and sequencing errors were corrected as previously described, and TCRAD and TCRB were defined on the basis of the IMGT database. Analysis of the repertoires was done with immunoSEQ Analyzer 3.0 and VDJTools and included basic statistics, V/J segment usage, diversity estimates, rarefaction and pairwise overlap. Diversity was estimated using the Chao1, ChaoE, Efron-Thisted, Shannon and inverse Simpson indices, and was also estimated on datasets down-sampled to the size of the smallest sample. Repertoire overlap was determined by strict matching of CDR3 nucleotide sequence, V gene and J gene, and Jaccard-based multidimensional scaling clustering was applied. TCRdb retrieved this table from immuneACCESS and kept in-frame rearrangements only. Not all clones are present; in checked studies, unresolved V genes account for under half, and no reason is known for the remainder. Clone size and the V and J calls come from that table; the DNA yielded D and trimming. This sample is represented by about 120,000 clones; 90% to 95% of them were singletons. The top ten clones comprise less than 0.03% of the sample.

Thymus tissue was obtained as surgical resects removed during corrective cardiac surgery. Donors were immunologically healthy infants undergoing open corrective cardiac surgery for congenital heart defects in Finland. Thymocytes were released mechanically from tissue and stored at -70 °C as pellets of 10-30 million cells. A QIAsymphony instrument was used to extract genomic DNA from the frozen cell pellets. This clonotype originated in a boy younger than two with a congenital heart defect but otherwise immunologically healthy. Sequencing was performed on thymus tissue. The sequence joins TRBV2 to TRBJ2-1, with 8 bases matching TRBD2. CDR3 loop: CASSEGSGGTYNEQFF. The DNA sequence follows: TGTGCCAGCAGTGAAGGAAGCGGGGGCACCTACAATGAGCAGTTCTTC.